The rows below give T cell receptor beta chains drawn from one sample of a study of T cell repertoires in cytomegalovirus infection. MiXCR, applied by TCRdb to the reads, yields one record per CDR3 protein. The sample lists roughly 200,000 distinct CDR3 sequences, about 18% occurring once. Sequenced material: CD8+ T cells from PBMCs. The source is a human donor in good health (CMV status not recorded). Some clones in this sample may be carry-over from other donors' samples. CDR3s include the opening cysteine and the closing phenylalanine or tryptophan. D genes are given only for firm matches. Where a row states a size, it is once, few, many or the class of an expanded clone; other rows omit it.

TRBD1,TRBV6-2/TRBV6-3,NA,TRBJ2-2,CAIRKTGEPITGELFF,TGTGCCATCCGAAAGACAGGGGAGCCGATCACCGGGGAGCTGTTTTTT
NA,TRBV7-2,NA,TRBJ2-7,CASSTDLTSYEQYF,TGTGCCAGTTCAACAGACCTTACCTCCTACGAGCAGTACTTC
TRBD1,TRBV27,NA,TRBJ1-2,CANSLGTGTGAYGYTF,TGTGCCAACAGTTTAGGGACCGGGACAGGGGCATATGGCTACACCTTC
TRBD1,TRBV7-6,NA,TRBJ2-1,CASSPAGTGGPEQFF,TGTGCCAGCAGCCCCGCGGGGACAGGGGGCCCTGAGCAGTTCTTC
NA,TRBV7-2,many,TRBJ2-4,CASSLGAKNIQYF,TGTGCCAGCAGCTTAGGAGCCAAAAACATTCAGTACTTC
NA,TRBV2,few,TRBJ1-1,CASSEIIQGYTEAFF,TGTGCCAGCAGTGAAATAATCCAGGGATACACTGAAGCTTTCTTT
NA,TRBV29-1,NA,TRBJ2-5,CSVPTRQSGWYF,TGCAGCGTCCCCACCCGACAAAGTGGTTGGTACTTC
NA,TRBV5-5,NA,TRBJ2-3,CASSSDRDTQYF,TGTGCCAGCAGCTCGGACAGAGATACGCAGTATTTT
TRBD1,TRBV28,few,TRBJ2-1,CASSFGRDREYEQFF,TGTGCCAGCAGTTTTGGTCGGGACAGGGAGTATGAGCAGTTCTTC
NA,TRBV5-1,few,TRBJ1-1,CASSLGQGRFEAFF,TGCGCCAGCAGCTTGGGGCAGGGGAGGTTTGAAGCTTTCTTT
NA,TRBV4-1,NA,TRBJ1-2,CASSQVDGIYGYTF,TGCGCCAGCAGCCAAGTCGACGGAATCTATGGCTACACCTTC
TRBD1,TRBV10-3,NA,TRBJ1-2,CAVSGGQEQGGNYGYTF,TGTGCCGTGTCCGGAGGTCAAGAACAGGGGGGAAACTATGGCTACACCTTC
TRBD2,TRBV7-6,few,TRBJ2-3,CASSLRIREGGTDTQYF,TGTGCCAGCAGCTTAAGAATCAGGGAGGGAGGCACAGATACGCAGTATTTT
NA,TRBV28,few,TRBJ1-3,CASSFSPGTEIGNTIYF,TGTGCCAGCAGTTTTTCTCCGGGGACGGAGATTGGAAACACCATATATTTT
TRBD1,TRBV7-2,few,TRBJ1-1,CASSLVAGDSLNTEAFF,TGTGCCAGCAGCTTAGTGGCGGGGGACAGCTTGAACACTGAAGCTTTCTTT
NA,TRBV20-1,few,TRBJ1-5,CSARDQEYQPQHF,TGCAGTGCTAGAGATCAGGAATATCAGCCCCAGCATTTT